The text below deals with one T cell receptor (beta chain). This clonotype was counted at least ten times. There is no known antigen for this receptor. No per-base quality is available; no much larger clone lies one base away. Instrument on record: Illumina NovaSeq 6000. TCR cDNA was synthesized by 5'RACE template switching, through which a universal primer site and unique molecular identifiers were introduced. cDNA synthesis was primed from both the TCR alpha and TCR beta constant segments. Library amplification involved two PCR steps, and the second step added sample barcodes and sequencing adapters. Sequencing of the libraries was done on either Illumina HiSeq 2500 (2x100 bp) or NovaSeq (2x150 bp). The study's own analysis went as follows. MIGEC was used to demultiplex reads and collapse the reads into UMI consensus sequences, and MiXCR was used for V(D)J alignment. Using edgeR on replicate PBMC samples, clonotypes were called vaccine-responding if FDR was below 0.01 and the log2 fold change was above 5 up to day 15. Each bulk clonotype was labeled CD4 or CD8 based on which sequenced repertoire, CD4 or CD8, contained the clonotype at higher abundance. TCRdb's own reprocessing of the public reads used fastp at Q25 and MiXCR and kept productive beta chains. Records with the same CDR3 protein are collapsed into one entry carrying the most frequent genes and DNA. None of the V and J calls come from the authors' own analysis; TCRdb made them. The sample contains 250,000 to 400,000 distinct CDR3 sequences, roughly 4.3% of them found a single time. 20% to 25% of the sample is taken by the ten largest.

These data belong to a study of T cells after yellow fever vaccination (dated by TCRdb to the late 2010s). With regard to the full study: The SMART-Seq v4 Ultra Low Input RNA kit was used to prepare libraries from fractions with low cell numbers. Two healthy male donors made up the cohort, one aged 18 to 30 years and the other aged 30 to 40 years. Blood samples were taken at several timepoints before and after primary and secondary immunization, and bulk PBMC replicates and cell subsets were isolated. To follow T-cell clones before and after both primary and booster YFV17D yellow fever vaccination, bulk TCR alpha and beta repertoires underwent longitudinal sequencing.

Overall study results and their limits: Most clones expanded after primary vaccination (approximately 96% of CD4 and 88% of CD8) were re-detected after the booster, suggesting that broad memory maintenance occurred. A small share of clonotypes was detected in both CD4 and CD8 compartments, with the overlap likely arising from convergent recombination. Only a couple of donors were included in the study, so the extent to which the findings can be generalized is limited. The secondary T-cell response was weaker than the primary response but faster, peaking on day 5 instead of day 15. Computational filtering was required because FACS-sorted repertoires could contain abundant contaminating clonotypes from the bulk population.

The treatment or condition label, read with the paper, signifies: live attenuated yellow fever vaccine strain. At each blood-draw timepoint, two biological replicates of bulk PBMCs were obtained. A standard Ficoll-Paque protocol was used to isolate PBMCs from peripheral blood. TriZol was used to extract RNA from bulk PBMCs, from CD4 and CD8 fractions, and from dextramer-positive and dextramer-negative fractions. The source material was PBMCs, sampled 5 days after the yellow fever booster vaccination. This receptor was taken from a man aged 18 to 30 who received the YFV17D yellow fever vaccine.

This receptor has the CDR3 CASSPTSPRRDTQYF. The nucleotide sequence is given as TGTGCCAGCAGTCCGACGTCCCCCAGGCGGGATACGCAGTATTTT. The V and J genes are TRBV6-5 and TRBJ2-3, with an unclear D gene assignment. The germline V gene gives CDR1 as MNHEY and CDR2 as SVGAGI. Trimming takes 5 bases from V and 6 bases from J, and the germline ends sit 18 bases apart. The CDR3, cysteine through phenylalanine, is 15 amino acids long. Kept here is only the CDR3 DNA, which spans 45 bases and is read in frame from base 1.